Presented here are 30 T cell receptor beta chains from one specimen sequenced in a study of OX40 agonist ivuxolimab in advanced cancers. Clones were sequenced by immunoSEQ multiplex PCR, and TCRdb holds only the in-frame ones, with some missing. The repertoire holds 90,000 to 95,000 clones, 84% seen once, with 0.9% to 1.2% in the top ten. Sequenced here: CD4+ or CD8+ T cells sorted from blood, sampled in a trial of the OX40 agonist ivuxolimab. All receptors derive from an adult with an advanced solid tumor such as melanoma, head and neck, liver or kidney cancer.

This chain links TRBV19 with TRBJ1-6; TRBD1 matches at 7 bases. The CDR3 sequence is 13 residues long. The ends lost 4 bases at V and 8 bases at J; junction bases unmatched: 2. CDR1 LNHDA and CDR2 SQIVND come from the germline V gene (reference sequence). CDR3 loop: CASSTDRDSPLHF. The CDR3 DNA follows: TGTGCCAGTAGTACCGACAGGGATTCACCCCTCCACTTT. Variable domain in full (rest from reference TRBV19 and TRBJ1-6): DGGITQSPKYLFRKEGQNVTLSCEQNLNHDAMYWYRQDPGQGLRLIYYSQIVNDFQKGDIAEGYSVSREKKESFPLTVTSAQKNPTAFYLCASSTDRDSPLHFGNGTRLTVT.

This clone has just one count. The V gene is TRBV28, the J gene TRBJ2-7; possibly TRBD2 for D (5 bases). Germline V gives CDR1 MDHEN, CDR2 SYDVKM. The CDR3 is 14 residues long. The V and J ends lost 2 bases and 3 bases respectively, with 11 bases between them. The CDR3 region is CASSLPGTGYEQYV. The DNA for the CDR3 is TGTGCCAGCAGTTTACCGGGAACTGGCTACGAGCAGTACGTC.

The chain recombines TRBV27 with TRBJ2-1, with D hard to call. The CDR3 runs 14 residues. The germline gives CDR1 MNHEY, CDR2 SMNVEV (reference sequence). V was trimmed by 3 bases and J by 2 bases, leaving 8 bases between them. CDR3 coding DNA: TGTGCCAGCAGTTTTCGTCAGGCCTACAATGAGCAGTTCTTC. Translated, it gives CASSFRQAYNEQFF.

This chain joins TRBV9 and TRBJ1-1; TRBD1 aligns across 7 bases. Germline V gene data show CDR1 as SGDLS and CDR2 as YYNGEE. Unmatched junction bases numbered 4, after V lost 0 bases and J lost 2 bases. This CDR3 region has 15 residues. CDR3 DNA: TGTGCCAGCAGCGTAGCAACAGGGGCCAACACTGAAGCTTTCTTT. Translation gives CASSVATGANTEAFF.

The rearrangement joins TRBV5-4 to TRBJ1-3; D remains unclear. Germline values: CDR1 SGHNT, CDR2 YYREEE (reference sequence). The CDR3 runs 14 residues. V lost 2 bases and J 3 bases, leaving 9 bases between the germline ends. The CDR3 sequence is CASSLAGFGNTIYF. Written as DNA, the CDR3 is TGTGCCAGCAGCTTAGCCGGGTTTGGAAACACCATATATTTT.

The chain employs TRBV19 and TRBJ2-3; D call uncertain. The V gene's germline CDR1 is LNHDA and CDR2 SQIVND (reference sequence). Between the trimmed V and J ends, which lost 6 bases and 5 bases, there was a span of 6 bases. This CDR3 comprises 11 residues. The CDR3 sequence: CASSAQDTQYF. In DNA, the CDR3 is TGTGCCAGTAGCGCACAAGATACGCAGTATTTT. The full variable domain, its missing parts supplied by reference TRBV19 and TRBJ2-3, is DGGITQSPKYLFRKEGQNVTLSCEQNLNHDAMYWYRQDPGQGLRLIYYSQIVNDFQKGDIAEGYSVSREKKESFPLTVTSAQKNPTAFYLCASSAQDTQYFGPGTRLTVL.

The chain uses TRBV19 and TRBJ2-3, with D perhaps matching TRBD1 (6 bases). The CDR3 covers 14 residues. V was cut by 8 bases and J by 2 bases, with 14 bases left in between. Germline V gene lookup returns CDR1 LNHDA and CDR2 SQIVND (reference sequence). The CDR3 spells CASWPGHHTDTQYF. The CDR3 nucleotides are TGTGCCAGTTGGCCGGGACACCACACAGATACGCAGTATTTT.

This clone has just one count. The V call is TRBV5-1, the J call TRBJ1-1, with D perhaps matching TRBD1 (6 bases). This CDR3 region has 15 residues. The ends were cut back, 2 bases at V and 3 bases at J, with 14 bases in the middle. The germline CDR1 and CDR2 sequences are SGHRS and YFSETQ. The CDR3 here is CASSLTGAHDTEAFF. DNA of the CDR3: TGCGCCAGCAGCTTAACGGGGGCGCACGACACTGAAGCTTTCTTT.

Only a few counts were recorded for this clone. The gene calls are TRBV7-2 and TRBJ2-7; D uncertain. Trimming left V 5 bases short and J 2 bases short, with 16 bases between. This CDR3 has 15 residues. Germline CDR1 and CDR2: SGHTA and FQGNSA. CDR3 in amino acids: CASSLVIGRTYEQYF. CDR3 coding DNA: TGTGCCAGCAGCCTAGTCATAGGGCGAACCTACGAGCAGTACTTC.

The V and J genes are TRBV4-3 and TRBJ2-5; TRBD2 matches at 13 bases. The CDR3 totals 16 residues. V dropped 1 base and J dropped 2; count of bases not matched to a gene: 1. Per the germline V gene, CDR1 is LGHNA and CDR2 is YSLEER. CDR3 nucleotide sequence: TGCGCCAGCAGCCAAGGACTAGCGGGGGGTCAAGAGACCCAGTACTTC. Amino acids: CASSQGLAGGQETQYF.

The chain carries TRBV11-3 and TRBJ2-3, with 10 bases aligning to TRBD2. Germline V gene lookup returns CDR1 SGHNT and CDR2 YENEEA. CDR3 size: 14 residues. Trimming cost V 8 bases and J 2 bases; bases outside gene matches: 4. The chain's CDR3 is CASSSGGNTDTQYF. CDR3 nucleotide sequence: TGTGCCAGCTCTAGCGGGGGAAACACAGATACGCAGTATTTT. Drawing the rest from reference TRBV11-3 and TRBJ2-3, the complete variable domain is EAGVVQSPRYKIIEKKQPVAFWCNPISGHNTLYWYLQNLGQGPELLIRYENEEAVDDSQLPKDRFSAERLKGVDSTLKIQPAELGDSAVYLCASSSGGNTDTQYFGPGTRLTVL.

In its sample, this clone was seen a few times. This chain uses TRBV15 with TRBJ1-6; D perhaps matches TRBD1 (5 bases). With 0 bases removed from V and 9 bases from J, the gap between germline ends came to 12 bases. This CDR3 region has 15 residues. The germline gives CDR1 LNHNV, CDR2 YYDKDF (reference sequence). This CDR3 is CATSRDKGWVSPLHF. For the CDR3, the DNA is TGTGCCACCAGCAGAGATAAGGGGTGGGTTTCACCCCTCCACTTT.

The chain uses TRBV10-1 and TRBJ2-1; 10 bases line up with TRBD2. This CDR3 contains 11 residues. The V segment lost 8 bases and the J segment 8 bases; nucleotides outside the gene matches: 0. Germline loops: CDR1 WNHNN, CDR2 SYGVQD (reference sequence). In DNA form, the CDR3 reads TGCGCCAGCGGGACTAGCGATGAGCAGTTCTTC. As protein: CASGTSDEQFF.

About this clone itself: At the DNA level, this CDR3 is encoded by other sequences in the same sample as well. The chain joins TRBV28 to TRBJ1-2; D possibly corresponds to TRBD1 (5 bases). V lost 5 bases to trimming and J lost 3 bases, with 7 bases between them. Germline V lookup: CDR1 MDHEN, CDR2 SYDVKM. The CDR3 loop spans 12 amino acids. The chain's CDR3 is CASSQGDYGYTF. The CDR3 DNA follows: TGTGCCAGCAGTCAGGGAGACTATGGCTACACCTTC.

The rearrangement uses TRBV4-1 and TRBJ2-3; no definite D call. This CDR3 is built from 13 residues. Germline assignment: CDR1 MGHRA and CDR2 YSYEKL. V lost 0 bases to trimming and J lost 7 bases, with 8 bases between them. The DNA of the CDR3 is TGCGCCAGCAGCCAAGATTTATACTATACGCAGTATTTT. Translation: CASSQDLYYTQYF.

The genes are TRBV2 and TRBJ1-5; D remains ambiguous. From germline, CDR1 is SNHLY and CDR2 FYNNEI. The ends were cut back, 2 bases at V and 7 bases at J, with 9 bases in the middle. The CDR3 loop spans 13 amino acids. The CDR3 nucleotides are TGTGCCAGCAGTGAACGGGGAGGACAGCCCCAGCATTTT. This codes for CASSERGGQPQHF.

V usage is TRBV5-1 and J usage is TRBJ1-2; no clear D gene. Germline CDR1 SGHRS, CDR2 YFSETQ. This CDR3 has 13 residues. The germline V and J ends were trimmed by 0 bases and 5 bases, with 8 bases remaining between them. The CDR3 region is CASSLDGRYGYTF. DNA of the CDR3: TGCGCCAGCAGCTTGGATGGCCGTTATGGCTACACCTTC.

J is TRBJ1-6 and V is TRBV7-2, with 10 bases aligning to TRBD1. Per germline, CDR1 SGHTA and CDR2 FQGNSA. The CDR3 consists of 16 residues. Trimming removed 5 bases from V and 8 bases from J; junction bases left unmatched: 9. CDR3 region: CASSPRAGTGDSPLHF. CDR3 DNA: TGTGCCAGCAGCCCACGAGCCGGGACAGGGGATTCACCCCTCCACTTT.

This clone was observed a single time. In DNA, the CDR3 is TGTGCCAGCAGTAAGAACTACGAGCAGTACGTC. Encoded protein: CASSKNYEQYV. The chain links TRBV6-5 to TRBJ2-7; D uncertain. V dropped 5 bases and J dropped 3 bases, with 5 bases sitting between them. The CDR3 has 11 amino acids. The germline CDR1 and CDR2 sequences are MNHEY and SVGAGI.

The chain employs TRBV19 and TRBJ2-1; 9 bases are a match to TRBD1. CDR3 length equals 14 residues. The ends lost 5 bases at V and 6 bases at J; junction bases unmatched: 5. Germline V CDR1 and CDR2: LNHDA, SQIVND (reference sequence). The CDR3 nucleotides read TGTGCCAGTAGTCCGGGACAGGGCCTCAATGAGCAGTTCTTC. It yields the protein CASSPGQGLNEQFF. Full variable domain (outside the CDR3, taken from reference TRBV19 and TRBJ2-1): DGGITQSPKYLFRKEGQNVTLSCEQNLNHDAMYWYRQDPGQGLRLIYYSQIVNDFQKGDIAEGYSVSREKKESFPLTVTSAQKNPTAFYLCASSPGQGLNEQFFGPGTRLTVL.

This clone was found a few times. This chain uses TRBV10-3 with TRBJ2-3; 11 nucleotides agree with TRBD2. Germline CDR1 and CDR2: ENHRY and SYGVKD. This CDR3 region has 16 residues. J was trimmed by 2 bases and V by 5 bases; bases with no gene match: 6. The CDR3 nucleotides read TGTGCCATCAGTCTCCGACTAGCGGGATTCACAGATACGCAGTATTTT. Its translation is CAISLRLAGFTDTQYF.

The rearrangement uses TRBV19 and TRBJ2-7; D not certain. Trimming took 4 bases from V and 7 from J, leaving 17 bases between them. Germline CDR1 LNHDA, CDR2 SQIVND (reference sequence). There are 14 residues in the CDR3. Written as DNA, the CDR3 is TGTGCCAGTAGTACCCCGGGCTCTGGGCGGGAGCAGTACTTC. This sequence encodes CASSTPGSGREQYF.

This rearrangement joins TRBV15 to TRBJ2-1; no definite D call. Trimming cost V 1 base and J 7 bases, with 8 bases left between them. The germline V gene encodes CDR1 LNHNV and CDR2 YYDKDF (reference sequence). This CDR3 contains 13 residues. The CDR3 sequence is CATSRVDRNEQFF. The CDR3 DNA is TGTGCCACCAGCAGAGTGGACCGGAATGAGCAGTTCTTC. The full variable domain, rest sourced from reference TRBV15 and TRBJ2-1, is DAMVIQNPRYQVTQFGKPVTLSCSQTLNHNVMYWYQQKSSQAPKLLFHYYDKDFNNEADTPDNFQSRRPNTSFCFLDIRSPGLGDTAMYLCATSRVDRNEQFFGPGTRLTVL.

The J gene is TRBJ1-4, the V gene TRBV5-1; TRBD1 is a possible D gene (6 bases). V was shortened by 2 bases and J by 4 bases, with 15 bases between the two germline ends. The germline CDR1 and CDR2 sequences are SGHRS and YFSETQ. The CDR3 is 16 residues long. Written as DNA, the CDR3 is TGCGCCAGCAGCTTCAGGGATGGGGGCATTAATGAAAAACTGTTTTTT. Its protein is CASSFRDGGINEKLFF. Full variable domain (remainder filled in from reference TRBV5-1 and TRBJ1-4): KAGVTQTPRYLIKTRGQQVTLSCSPISGHRSVSWYQQTPGQGLQFLFEYFSETQRNKGNFPGRFSGRQFSNSRSEMNVSTLELGDSALYLCASSFRDGGINEKLFFGSGTQLSVL.

The chain couples TRBV4-2 to TRBJ2-3, with 9 bases matching TRBD2. The CDR3 length is 14 residues. Trimming at V came to 3 bases and at J to 6 bases, leaving 4 bases not matched to a gene. Germline V gene lookup returns CDR1 LGHNA and CDR2 YNFKEQ. CDR3 bases: TGTGCCAGCAGCCAGGGACTAGCTGGGGATACGCAGTATTTT. Its protein product is CASSQGLAGDTQYF.

Only a few counts were recorded for this clone. V is TRBV2 and J is TRBJ2-1; TRBD1 or TRBD2 may be the D gene (6 bases each). Germline CDR1 SNHLY, CDR2 FYNNEI. The V gene lost 5 bases and the J gene lost 0 bases, with 20 bases spanning the gap. The length of the CDR3 is 18 residues. Written as DNA, the CDR3 is TGTGCCAGCAGTACTGTAGAGGGGGGCCGTGGCTCCTACAATGAGCAGTTCTTC. This sequence encodes CASSTVEGGRGSYNEQFF.

The gene calls are TRBV6-1 and TRBJ2-3, with D maybe TRBD1 (5 bases). V lost 7 bases, J lost 4 bases, and 15 bases lay in between. The CDR3 runs to 14 residues. The germline V gene encodes CDR1 MNHNS and CDR2 SASEGT. CDR3 bases: TGTGCCAGCATGGGGCGATCCCTGCCAGATACGCAGTATTTT. This translates into CASMGRSLPDTQYF.

In its sample, this clone was seen a few times. The rearrangement uses TRBV5-1 and TRBJ2-2; D is unresolved. V lost 0 bases and J lost 2, with 5 bases in between. This CDR3 comprises 14 residues. Germline CDR1 and CDR2: SGHRS and YFSETQ. This CDR3 is CASSLVVNTGELFF. The DNA for the CDR3 is TGCGCCAGCAGCTTGGTGGTAAACACCGGGGAGCTGTTTTTT.

The J gene is TRBJ2-7, the V gene TRBV28, with unresolved D. There are 13 residues in the CDR3. CDR1 MDHEN and CDR2 SYDVKM come from the germline V gene. Trimming removed 5 bases from V and 5 bases from J, with 13 bases in between. CDR3 coding DNA: TGTGCCAGCAGTCGGCCCCAAATTAACGAGCAGTACGTC. Encoded protein: CASSRPQINEQYV.

The genes are TRBV28 and TRBJ1-1, with D tentatively TRBD1 (5 bases). V gave up 5 bases and J gave up 8 bases, with 18 bases separating them. Looked up from germline, CDR1 is MDHEN and CDR2 is SYDVKM. The CDR3 is made up of 14 amino acids. The CDR3 coding sequence is TGTGCCAGCAGTCCTTGGACACCCTCGCCAGAAGCTTTCTTT. Encoded protein: CASSPWTPSPEAFF.